The 17 T cell receptor beta chains listed next were all sequenced from one sample in a study of blood T cells in healthy people across ages. Primers used in a second PCR of about 6 to 11 cycles were a sample-barcoded 5' primer and a J-beta primer mix. Each CDR3 protein gets one entry after TCRdb re-called the 5' RACE reads with MiXCR. The table lists fewer than 900,000 distinct CDR3 sequences, roughly 45% of them singletons. The sequenced sample consisted of blood. Receptor source: a woman aged 60-70 years in good health.

A word on this clonotype: A much larger clone is a single base away; this may be a read error. The chain links TRBV4-1 to TRBJ2-7, with 8 bases matching TRBD2. This CDR3 is 15 amino acids long. Trimming at V came to 3 bases and at J to 2 bases, leaving 6 bases not matched to a gene. CDR1 and CDR2 (germline): MGHRA, YSYEKL. The CDR3, as DNA: TGCGCCAGCAGCCAGGAATTAGCGGGACCCTACGAGCAGTACTTC. It specifies CASSQELAGPYEQYF.

The rearrangement joins TRBV28 to TRBJ2-7, with D possibly matching TRBD1 (5 bases). CDR3 size: 16 residues. V dropped 6 bases and J dropped 3 bases, with 21 bases sitting between them. Germline CDR1 reads MDHEN; CDR2 reads SYDVKM. The CDR3 region is CASRPIGHHTFYEQYF. The CDR3, as DNA: TGTGCCAGCAGGCCAATCGGACACCACACATTCTACGAGCAGTACTTC.

This clonotype was observed a single time. Just one base apart from a much larger clone, this may be a read error. V is TRBV29-1 and J is TRBJ2-5; TRBD2 aligns across 12 bases. The junction had 11 bases not matched to a gene; V was cut back by 2 bases and J by 13 bases. This CDR3 has 14 amino acids. CDR1 and CDR2 (germline): SQVTM, ANQGSEA. The CDR3 nucleotides read TGCAGCGTTGAACCGGTTACTAGCGGGAGGACTCGGTACTTC. This codes for CSVEPVTSGRTRYF.

This chain uses TRBV9 with TRBJ1-1; D is unclear. CDR1 and CDR2 from the germline V gene are SGDLS and YYNGEE. V dropped 4 bases and J dropped 0 bases, with 13 bases sitting between them. The CDR3 covers 15 residues. The CDR3 bases are TGTGCCAGCAGCACAATAGGGTCGTTGAACACTGAAGCTTTCTTT. Amino acids: CASSTIGSLNTEAFF. The whole variable domain, filled in from reference TRBV9 and TRBJ1-1, reads DSGVTQTPKHLITATGQRVTLRCSPRSGDLSVYWYQQSLDQGLQFLIQYYNGEERAKGNILERFSAQQFPDLHSELNLSSLELGDSALYFCASSTIGSLNTEAFFGQGTRLTVV.

This clonotype came up a few times. The chain combines TRBV7-2 with TRBJ1-1, with 8 bases identical to TRBD1. CDR3 size: 17 residues. Per the germline V gene, CDR1 is SGHTA and CDR2 is FQGNSA. The V segment lost 2 bases and the J segment 1 base; nucleotides outside the gene matches: 9. The CDR3 region is CASSLYVRQGTNTEAFF. The CDR3 coding sequence is TGTGCCAGCAGCTTATACGTAAGACAGGGGACGAACACTGAAGCTTTCTTT.

CDR3: CASSLASQGAEAFF. The CDR3, as DNA: TGCGCCAGCAGCTTGGCCTCGCAGGGGGCTGAAGCTTTCTTT. V and J are TRBV5-1 and TRBJ1-1; 7 bases line up with TRBD1. This CDR3 region has 14 residues. After removal of 0 bases from V and 6 bases from J, the junction contained 5 bases not matched to a gene. Germline-derived CDR1 and CDR2 are SGHRS and YFSETQ.

This chain links TRBV30 with TRBJ2-1, with TRBD2 matching over 15 bases. The J call is in doubt because the DNA end fits TRBJ2-7 better. Germline V gene lookup returns CDR1 GTSNPN and CDR2 SVGIG (reference sequence). The CDR3 length is 15 residues. CDR3 sequence: CAWRGLAGGYNEQYF. CDR3 coding DNA: TGTGCCTGGAGAGGACTAGCGGGGGGGTACAATGAGCAGTACTTC.

This clonotype was seen only a few times. The rearrangement uses TRBV5-1 and TRBJ2-5; 9 positions agree with TRBD1. Germline V lookup: CDR1 SGHRS, CDR2 YFSETQ. The CDR3 consists of 15 residues. V shed 4 bases, J shed 1 base, and the junction held 5 bases outside the gene matches. CDR3 in DNA: TGCGCCAGCAGCCGGGACAGGGAAGTCCAAGAGACCCAGTACTTC. It translates to CASSRDREVQETQYF. The whole variable domain, filled in from reference TRBV5-1 and TRBJ2-5, reads KAGVTQTPRYLIKTRGQQVTLSCSPISGHRSVSWYQQTPGQGLQFLFEYFSETQRNKGNFPGRFSGRQFSNSRSEMNVSTLELGDSALYLCASSRDREVQETQYFGPGTRLLVL.

CDR3 amino acids: CATSRGVGATNEKLFF. The CDR3 nucleotides are TGTGCCACCAGCAGAGGTGTAGGAGCAACTAATGAAAAACTGTTTTTT. This chain joins TRBV15 and TRBJ1-4; D unclear. The CDR3 contains 16 residues. The germline V gene has CDR1 LNHNV and CDR2 YYDKDF (reference sequence). V lost 1 base, J lost 0 bases, and 9 bases lay in between.

In regard to this clonotype: It may be a read error: a sequence one base away is much more abundant. The J gene is TRBJ2-1, the V gene TRBV6-5; D is perhaps TRBD1 or TRBD2 (5 bases each). Trimming shortened V by 8 bases and J by 13 bases, and 24 bases separated the two germline ends. The CDR3 covers 14 residues. Germline V gene lookup returns CDR1 MNHEY and CDR2 SVGAGI. DNA of the CDR3: TGTGCCAGCCGGGACGGCAGTCGGCAAGAGACCCAGTTCTTC. It translates to CASRDGSRQETQFF.

This clonotype was seen only a few times. The V gene is TRBV9, the J gene TRBJ2-3, with unresolved D. V was trimmed by 6 bases and J by 4 bases, leaving 15 bases between them. Germline-derived CDR1 and CDR2 are SGDLS and YYNGEE. This CDR3 region has 14 residues. CDR3 in DNA: TGTGCCAGCACCCCCTGGGAAGGGTCAGATACGCAGTATTTT. It translates to CASTPWEGSDTQYF.

The J gene is TRBJ2-1, the V gene TRBV29-1; 8 bases line up with TRBD2. CDR1 SQVTM and CDR2 ANQGSEA come from the germline V gene. This CDR3 spans 13 amino acids. Trimming cost V 7 bases and J 7 bases; bases outside gene matches: 9. The DNA for the CDR3 is TGCAGCGCCGGACTAGCAGGAGTGAATGAGCAGTTCTTC. Residues: CSAGLAGVNEQFF.

The chain uses TRBV28 and TRBJ2-2; tentative D call: TRBD1 (6 bases). The CDR3 spans 17 residues. The V end was cut by 6 bases, the J end by 0 bases, with 17 bases between. Germline values: CDR1 MDHEN, CDR2 SYDVKM. This chain's CDR3 is CASRRSSGTTNTGELFF. The DNA of the CDR3 is TGTGCCAGCAGGCGAAGTTCCGGGACAACGAACACCGGGGAGCTGTTTTTT.

The rearrangement links TRBV5-6 to TRBJ2-7; D is possibly TRBD1 or TRBD2 (5 bases each). Germline V gene lookup returns CDR1 SGHDT and CDR2 YYEEEE. With 4 bases removed from V and 4 bases from J, the gap between germline ends came to 18 bases. The CDR3 is 15 residues long. CDR3 nucleotide sequence: TGTGCCAGCAGCACGGGACCCTCAGAGCTATACGAGCAGTACTTC. Protein: CASSTGPSELYEQYF.

A few counts support this clonotype. The V and J genes are TRBV28 and TRBJ1-2; D is perhaps TRBD1 (5 bases). Germline values: CDR1 MDHEN, CDR2 SYDVKM. CDR3 length equals 12 residues. V lost 5 bases, J lost 5 bases, and 9 bases lay in between. The CDR3 spells CASSLTAYGYTF. DNA for the CDR3: TGTGCCAGCAGTCTGACAGCTTATGGCTACACCTTC.

This chain joins TRBV28 and TRBJ2-1, with TRBD1 as a possible D gene (6 bases). Germline loops: CDR1 MDHEN, CDR2 SYDVKM. The CDR3 is made up of 14 amino acids. With 6 bases removed from V and 4 bases from J, the gap between germline ends came to 13 bases. The CDR3 region is CASRGAAGYNEQFF. In DNA form, the CDR3 reads TGTGCCAGCAGGGGGGCCGCCGGGTACAATGAGCAGTTCTTC.

This chain joins TRBV11-2 and TRBJ2-3; D gene ambiguous. The CDR3 consists of 16 residues. Germline loops: CDR1 SGHAT, CDR2 FQNNGV. The germline V and J ends were trimmed by 4 bases and 0 bases, with 14 bases remaining between them. Written as DNA, the CDR3 is TGTGCCAGCAGCTCCGGAGTGATACCTAGCACAGATACGCAGTATTTT. Protein product: CASSSGVIPSTDTQYF.